The text below deals with one T cell receptor (beta chain). These data belong to a study of preoperative IRX-2 immunotherapy in early breast cancer. Data came from immunoSEQ multiplex PCR; TCRdb stores just in-frame clones and leaves some out. The sample contains roughly 43,000 clones, less than 95% of which appear only once. Trimming left V 7 bases short and J 9 bases short, with 16 bases between. This CDR3 comprises 14 residues. CDR1 is LNHDA, CDR2 SQIVND, per germline (reference sequence). Specified treatment: preoperative locoregional IRX-2 cytokine immunotherapy. Patients received preoperative, locoregional IRX-2 cytokine immunotherapy in a phase Ib study.

The sequence came from a human donor with breast cancer. The specimen comprised tumor tissue, sampled after IRX-2 immunotherapy. The chain uses TRBV19 and TRBJ1-6, with a possible D match to TRBD1 (5 bases). Here the CDR3 reads CASNRWGGSSPLHF. The CDR3 coding sequence is TGTGCCAGTAACAGATGGGGCGGAAGTTCACCCCTCCACTTT.